The rows below give T cell receptor beta chains drawn from one sample of a study of blood T cell repertoires in COVID-19. Measured with immunoSEQ multiplex PCR; TCRdb has only the in-frame clones, and not every one. This repertoire shows about 200,000 clones, roughly 90% found once; its top ten account for around 17%. The material sequenced was peripheral blood. These receptors all stem from a man in his fifties or sixties with COVID-19, enrolled during active disease. CDR3s include the opening cysteine and the closing phenylalanine or tryptophan. Some rows mark clone size as missing; the rest say once, few, many or name a class of expanded clone.

clone size,CDR3 length,V gene,CDR3 protein
NA,16,TRBV11-2,CASSFDLGGNYYEQYF
NA,19,TRBV5-5,CASSKTPGQLLFGVTEAFF
NA,16,TRBV13,CASSLSPGTGSYEQYF
NA,14,TRBV5-8,CASSLPGRGNEQFF
once,12,TRBV28,CASSLRGEKLFF
NA,13,TRBV27,CASSLSTGDEQYF
few,13,TRBV25-1,CASGGQRTGELFF
NA,14,TRBV4-1,CASSQDLAVYGYTF
NA,18,TRBV7-8,CASSLSGVTGVLISGYTF
NA,15,TRBV7-6,CASRPTGSGANVLTF
NA,13,TRBV10-3,CAISEPGAGAQYF
NA,13,TRBV12-3/TRBV12-4,CASSLGSGQEQYF
NA,14,TRBV19,CASSITKGAGELFF
NA,16,TRBV19,CASSSLGQGGNQPQHF
NA,15,TRBV6-5,CASRDGQGSSYEQYF
NA,15,TRBV7-2,CASSLVMADQETQYF
NA,13,TRBV3-1/TRBV3-2,CASSHRAGNTIYF
NA,15,TRBV3-1/TRBV3-2,CASSRGQGQNYGYTF
NA,15,TRBV9,CASSPSGVSNYGYTF
once,14,TRBV7-2,CASSPYPGAGELFF
NA,16,TRBV27,CASSPRTGGANYGYTF
NA,14,TRBV7-2,CASSLGLSKETQYF
NA,18,TRBV5-1,CASSLERLAGGPGETQYF
few,14,TRBV28,CASSPLDNSYEQYF
once,15,TRBV6-5,CASRVGQGSQETQYF
NA,19,TRBV5-1,CASSPRGLRGQSYNSPLHF
once,13,TRBV11-2,CASSLDRDYEQYF
NA,14,TRBV5-6,CASSSGTPTGELFF
NA,18,TRBV5-1,CASSLAVGGAEFFYEQYF
NA,17,TRBV5-8,CASSLSRFAGSYNEQFF